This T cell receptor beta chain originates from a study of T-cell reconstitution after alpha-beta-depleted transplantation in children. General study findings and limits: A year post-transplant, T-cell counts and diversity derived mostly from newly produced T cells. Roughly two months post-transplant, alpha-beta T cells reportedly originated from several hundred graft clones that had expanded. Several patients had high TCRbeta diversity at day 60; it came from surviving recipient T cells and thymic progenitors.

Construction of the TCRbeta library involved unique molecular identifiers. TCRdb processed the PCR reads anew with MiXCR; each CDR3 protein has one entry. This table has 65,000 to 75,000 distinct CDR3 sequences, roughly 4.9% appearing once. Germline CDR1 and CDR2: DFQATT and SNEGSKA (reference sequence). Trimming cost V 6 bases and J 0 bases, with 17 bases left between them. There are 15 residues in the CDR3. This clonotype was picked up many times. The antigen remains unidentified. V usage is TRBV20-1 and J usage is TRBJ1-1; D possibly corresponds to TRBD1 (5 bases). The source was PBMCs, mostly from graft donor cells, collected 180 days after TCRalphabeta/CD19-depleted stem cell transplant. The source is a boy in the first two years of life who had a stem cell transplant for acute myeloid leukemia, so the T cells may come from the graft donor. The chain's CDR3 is CSATSGSLMNTEAFF. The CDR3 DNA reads TGCAGTGCAACCTCAGGGAGTCTCATGAACACTGAAGCTTTCTTT.